What follows describes a single T cell receptor (beta chain). The entry originates in a study of blood T cell repertoires in COVID-19. Study background: Material from acute and convalescent COVID-19 was sourced from the United States, Italy and Spain. Sample material is recorded as cDNA or gDNA derived from T cells, B-cell-depleted T cells, or PBMCs.

Data came from immunoSEQ multiplex PCR; TCRdb stores just in-frame clones and leaves some out. This repertoire shows roughly 320,000 clones, approximately 85% found once; its top ten account for roughly 7%. This CDR3 contains 11 residues. The germline V gene encodes CDR1 SGHTA and CDR2 FQGTGA. The J segment lost 9 bases and the V segment lost 5 bases, leaving 0 bases of the junction unmatched. The J gene is TRBJ2-1, the V gene TRBV7-3; 8 nucleotides agree with TRBD2. Sequencing input: peripheral blood. This TCR came from a human donor in a cohort sampled during active COVID-19. CDR3 amino acids: CASSAGGEQFF. CDR3 coding DNA: TGTGCCAGCAGCGCGGGGGGTGAGCAGTTCTTC.